This T cell receptor beta chain was captured in a study of T cells in Graves' hyperthyroidism and ophthalmopathy. Study-level background: Peripheral blood was taken when the disease was first diagnosed, before any treatment began. General study findings and limits: Stable hyperthyroidism was separated from ophthalmopathy by a model based on 13 V-J features.

The authors took PBMCs from 10 ml fresh peripheral blood. The V gene's germline CDR1 is SEHNR and CDR2 FQNEAQ (reference sequence). The CDR3 runs to 12 residues. After removal of 10 bases from V and 5 bases from J, the junction contained 8 bases not matched to a gene. This clonotype was observed a few times. The antigen is unknown. Amplification of TCR beta CDR3 regions used RNA as the template. First-round RT-PCR with HTBI primers amplified the TCR CDR3 region. Each CDR3 protein gets one entry after TCRdb re-called the multiplex PCR reads with MiXCR. The table shows about 640,000 distinct CDR3 sequences, with under 25% occurring only once.

Sequenced: blood. The chain joins TRBV7-9 to TRBJ2-7; TRBD1 aligns across 7 bases. This TCR derives from a man aged 25 to 45 with Graves' ophthalmopathy. DNA of the CDR3: TGTGCCACAAGACAGGGAGCCGACGAGCAGTACTTC. Amino acid sequence: CATRQGADEQYF.